A single sample is the source of the 17 T cell receptor beta chains below, sequenced in a study of beta chain features in type 1 diabetes. Whole-study findings and limits: Moderate but significant shortening of TCRB CDR3s was recorded in all four CD4+ subsets from Type 1 diabetes patients.

The antigens these receptors bind are not known. Expressed TCRB transcripts were sequenced because the isolated RNA had all been reverse transcribed beforehand. The table came from immunoSEQ multiplex PCR; TCRdb's copy has only in-frame clones and leaves some out. Altogether roughly 730,000 clones are present, roughly 13% being singletons, with the ten largest covering approximately 0.022%. Sequenced sample: naive CD4+ T cells from blood. These receptors were taken from a man aged 18 to 30 with type 1 diabetes.

This clone was detected a few times. The chain joins TRBV27 to TRBJ2-1; 9 bases match TRBD2. Trimming removed 0 bases from V and 5 bases from J; junction bases left unmatched: 11. CDR3 length: 18 amino acids. The germline CDR1 and CDR2 sequences are MNHEY and SMNVEV (reference sequence). The CDR3 spells CASSLSAGGLPGDNEQFF. CDR3 coding DNA: TGTGCCAGCAGTTTATCAGCGGGGGGCCTCCCAGGGGACAATGAGCAGTTCTTC.

This clone showed up just a few times. J is TRBJ1-2 and V is TRBV2; D may be TRBD1 (5 bases). Germline V CDR1 and CDR2: SNHLY, FYNNEI. This CDR3 region has 15 residues. The V gene lost 6 bases and the J gene lost 4 bases, with 18 bases spanning the gap. The DNA for the CDR3 is TGTGCCAGCAGCCGGGGGGAGGCTGTCAGCTATGGCTACACCTTC. Its protein is CASSRGEAVSYGYTF.

This chain uses TRBV23-1 with TRBJ2-7; the match to TRBD2 covers 7 bases. TRBV23-1 is flagged as an ORF with uncertain function. Trimming cost V 6 bases and J 4 bases; bases outside gene matches: 9. The CDR3 has 14 residues. This chain's CDR3 is CASSATPGGYEQYF. CDR3 bases: TGCGCCAGCAGCGCGACACCGGGGGGTTACGAGCAGTACTTC.

This clone was detected a few times. J is TRBJ2-5 and V is TRBV6-1; D is perhaps TRBD2 (6 bases). V was clipped by 9 bases and J by 5 bases, with 16 bases between them. The germline V gene has CDR1 MNHNS and CDR2 SASEGT. There are 13 residues in the CDR3. The CDR3 nucleotides read TGTGCCAGGAGGACCGATGGGAGGGAGACCCAGTACTTC. Protein sequence: CARRTDGRETQYF.

This chain's CDR3 is CASSPTSGENNEQFF. The DNA for the CDR3 is TGTGCCAGCTCGCCTACAAGTGGGGAAAACAATGAGCAGTTCTTC. The genes are TRBV18 and TRBJ2-1; no definite D call. CDR1 KGHSH and CDR2 LQKENI come from the germline V gene. V was pared by 6 bases and J by 5 bases, with 17 bases between. This CDR3 spans 15 amino acids.

This chain uses TRBV10-3 with TRBJ2-4; TRBD2 aligns across 11 bases. CDR3 length: 15 amino acids. V shed 5 bases, J shed 8 bases, and the junction held 8 bases outside the gene matches. Germline V gene sequence: CDR1 ENHRY, CDR2 SYGVKD. The DNA of the CDR3 is TGTGCCATCAGTCCGCTAGCGGGGGGCCAGGACATTCAGTACTTC. Amino acid sequence: CAISPLAGGQDIQYF.

V gene TRBV6-5 combines with J gene TRBJ2-1; D is uncertain. With 6 bases removed from V and 2 bases from J, the gap between germline ends came to 11 bases. Per germline, CDR1 MNHEY and CDR2 SVGAGI. CDR3 size: 14 residues. The CDR3 coding sequence is TGTGCCAGCAGGCCTTTTGGGCCCTACAATGAGCAGTTCTTC. Translated, it gives CASRPFGPYNEQFF.

This chain uses TRBV30 with TRBJ1-4; 9 positions agree with TRBD1. The V and J ends lost 5 bases and 2 bases, in that order; junction bases with no gene match: 6. This CDR3 comprises 15 residues. Germline loops: CDR1 GTSNPN, CDR2 SVGIG (reference sequence). CDR3 nucleotide sequence: TGTGCCTGGGCTACAGGGGGCAGTACTAATGAAAAACTGTTTTTT. Its protein product is CAWATGGSTNEKLFF.

J is TRBJ2-7 and V is TRBV25-1, with TRBD1 matching over 8 bases. V shed 2 bases and J 6 bases; nucleotides not matched to a gene: 9. Per the germline V gene, CDR1 is MGHDK and CDR2 is SYGVNS. The CDR3 is 15 amino acids. Here the CDR3 reads CASSEPGRGRVEQYF. The CDR3 DNA follows: TGTGCCAGCAGTGAACCGGGCAGGGGGCGGGTCGAGCAGTACTTC.

The gene calls are TRBV5-6 and TRBJ2-5; tentative D call: TRBD1 (6 bases). The ends were cut back, 0 bases at V and 1 base at J, with 10 bases in the middle. Germline values: CDR1 SGHDT, CDR2 YYEEEE. This CDR3 has 15 amino acids. The CDR3 loop reads CASSLATGSQETQYF. For the CDR3, the DNA is TGTGCCAGCAGCTTGGCCACAGGGTCCCAAGAGACCCAGTACTTC.

In its sample, this clone was seen a few times. The V gene is TRBV5-1, the J gene TRBJ2-3; possibly TRBD1 or TRBD2 for D (5 bases each). CDR1 SGHRS and CDR2 YFSETQ come from the germline V gene. CDR3 length equals 15 residues. The ends were cut back, 0 bases at V and 3 bases at J, with 11 bases in the middle. CDR3 nucleotide sequence: TGCGCCAGCAGCTTGGAAGGGGAGTCAACAGATACGCAGTATTTT. Translating gives CASSLEGESTDTQYF. Filled out from reference TRBV5-1 and TRBJ2-3, the complete variable domain reads KAGVTQTPRYLIKTRGQQVTLSCSPISGHRSVSWYQQTPGQGLQFLFEYFSETQRNKGNFPGRFSGRQFSNSRSEMNVSTLELGDSALYLCASSLEGESTDTQYFGPGTRLTVL.

The V and J genes are TRBV7-9 and TRBJ1-1, with 8 bases identical to TRBD1. J gave up 6 bases and V 5 bases, and 8 bases lay outside the gene matches. Germline CDR1 reads SEHNR; CDR2 reads FQNEAQ (reference sequence). This CDR3 spans 14 amino acids. Here the CDR3 reads CASSKTGTGSEAFF. CDR3 DNA: TGTGCCAGCAGCAAGACCGGGACAGGATCTGAAGCTTTCTTT. The complete variable domain, with remaining parts taken from reference TRBV7-9 and TRBJ1-1, reads DTGVSQNPRHKITKRGQNVTFRCDPISEHNRLYWYRQTLGQGPEFLTYFQNEAQLEKSRLLSDRFSAERPKGSFSTLEIQRTEQGDSAMYLCASSKTGTGSEAFFGQGTRLTVV.

This clone was counted only a few times. J is TRBJ1-2 and V is TRBV19, with 7 bases fitting TRBD1. There are 15 residues in the CDR3. V gave up 6 bases and J gave up 5 bases; unmatched junction bases: 12. The germline CDR1 and CDR2 sequences are LNHDA and SQIVND (reference sequence). CDR3 region: CASSPADREGYGYTF. In DNA form, the CDR3 reads TGTGCCAGTAGCCCGGCCGACAGGGAGGGATATGGCTACACCTTC.

This sequence joins TRBV15 and TRBJ2-7, with no clear D. Trimming pared 3 bases from V and 12 bases from J, leaving 15 bases between. CDR1 and CDR2 from the germline V gene are LNHNV and YYDKDF (reference sequence). The CDR3 covers 12 residues. This chain's CDR3 is CATSRRGGFRYF. CDR3 sequence (DNA): TGTGCCACCAGCAGGAGAGGTGGATTCCGGTACTTC.

The V gene is TRBV9, the J gene TRBJ2-3, with TRBD2 matching 11 bases. Trimming removed 0 bases from V and 2 bases from J; junction bases left unmatched: 8. Germline V CDR1 and CDR2: SGDLS, YYNGEE. CDR3 length: 18 amino acids. CDR3 sequence: CASSVAMTTSGATDTQYF. DNA of the CDR3: TGTGCCAGCAGCGTAGCCATGACGACTAGCGGGGCCACAGATACGCAGTATTTT.

The chain recombines TRBV21-1 with TRBJ2-1. TRBV21-1 is reported as a pseudogene. CDR3 length: 15 amino acids. The CDR3 loop is CASSHLTGQSKEQFF. CDR3 in DNA: TGTGCCAGCAGCCACCTCACTGGTCAGTCAAAGGAGCAGTTCTTC.

This clone occurred a few times. The chain employs TRBV28 and TRBJ1-6; 9 bases are shared with TRBD1. The ends lost 1 base at V and 9 bases at J; junction bases unmatched: 4. The CDR3 is 15 amino acids. Germline loops: CDR1 MDHEN, CDR2 SYDVKM. Here the CDR3 DNA reads TGTGCCAGCAGTTTATCGGGACAGGGAGCTTCACCCCTCCACTTT. It is translated as CASSLSGQGASPLHF.